These T cell receptor beta chains were read from a single sample in a study of identical twins. One entry per CDR3 protein results from TCRdb running MiXCR on the 5' RACE reads. The sample lists 1.5 million or so distinct CDR3 sequences, about 32% occurring once. Sequenced material: cord blood. These receptors were obtained from a newborn girl in good health. CDR3s include the opening cysteine and the closing phenylalanine or tryptophan. Fields, in order: V gene, J gene, clone size, D gene, CDR3 protein, CDR3 DNA. D genes are given only for firm matches. Part of the rows lack a size; the others show once, few, many or a class for expanded clones.

V: TRBV4-2
J: TRBJ1-1
size: .
D: .
CDR3: CASSDVDGNTEAFF
DNA: TGTGCCAGCAGCGACGTGGACGGGAACACTGAAGCTTTCTTT

V: TRBV19
J: TRBJ2-7
size: once
D: TRBD2
CDR3: CASTAGGPYEQYF
DNA: TGTGCCAGTACGGCGGGAGGACCCTACGAGCAGTACTTC

V: TRBV11-2
J: TRBJ1-1
size: once
D: .
CDR3: CASSLGQGSSTEAFF
DNA: TGTGCCAGCAGCTTAGGGCAGGGGTCAAGCACTGAAGCTTTCTTT

V: TRBV7-6
J: TRBJ2-3
size: few
D: .
CDR3: CASSSLVIGEEDTQYF
DNA: TGTGCCAGCAGCTCACTAGTGATAGGGGAGGAGGATACGCAGTATTTT

V: TRBV6-5
J: TRBJ1-2
size: few
D: .
CDR3: CASSYSDLPGRKSDTDYTF
DNA: TGTGCCAGCAGTTACTCAGACCTCCCAGGACGGAAGAGCGACACCGACTACACCTTC

V: TRBV20-1
J: TRBJ2-1
size: .
D: .
CDR3: CSARDMDGGFRGNEQFF
DNA: TGCAGTGCTAGAGATATGGATGGCGGGTTTCGCGGGAATGAGCAGTTCTTC

V: TRBV9
J: TRBJ2-3
size: few
D: .
CDR3: CASSVGGTPKTDTQYF
DNA: TGTGCCAGCAGCGTAGGGGGGACTCCTAAGACAGATACGCAGTATTTT

V: TRBV27
J: TRBJ2-2
size: .
D: TRBD1
CDR3: CASTRDRGSTGELFF
DNA: TGTGCCAGCACTCGGGACAGGGGGAGCACCGGGGAGCTGTTTTTT

V: TRBV6-6
J: TRBJ2-7
size: many
D: TRBD1
CDR3: CASSLRQGRDEQYF
DNA: TGTGCCAGCAGTTTACGACAGGGAAGGGACGAGCAGTACTTC

V: TRBV12-3/TRBV12-4
J: TRBJ1-2
size: .
D: TRBD1
CDR3: CASSFGPRGREKQGNYGYTF
DNA: TGTGCCAGCAGTTTTGGCCCCAGAGGCCGCGAAAAACAGGGGAACTATGGCTACACCTTC

V: TRBV7-2
J: TRBJ1-5
size: .
D: .
CDR3: CASSLGSRSNQPQHF
DNA: TGTGCCAGCAGCTTAGGGTCCAGGAGCAATCAGCCCCAGCATTTT

V: TRBV2
J: TRBJ2-5
size: .
D: .
CDR3: CASSPRALGGRETQYF
DNA: TGTGCCAGCAGTCCTCGGGCCCTGGGGGGGCGAGAGACCCAGTACTTC

V: TRBV12-3/TRBV12-4
J: TRBJ2-4
size: .
D: TRBD2
CDR3: CASSFFTSGKNIQYF
DNA: TGTGCCAGCAGTTTCTTCACTAGCGGAAAAAACATTCAGTACTTC

V: TRBV12-3/TRBV12-4
J: TRBJ1-6
size: .
D: .
CDR3: CASKSASNSPLHF
DNA: TGTGCCAGCAAGTCGGCTAGTAATTCACCCCTCCACTTT

V: TRBV5-1
J: TRBJ2-7
size: many
D: TRBD1
CDR3: CASSFEQGTSYEQYF
DNA: TGCGCCAGCAGCTTTGAACAGGGGACGTCCTACGAGCAGTACTTC

V: TRBV7-9
J: TRBJ2-3
size: few
D: TRBD2
CDR3: CASSPRGLGPDTQYF
DNA: TGTGCCAGCAGCCCCCGTGGACTAGGTCCAGATACGCAGTATTTT

V: TRBV6-1
J: TRBJ2-1
size: .
D: TRBD2
CDR3: CASSVVSGISYNEQFF
DNA: TGTGCCAGCAGTGTAGTTAGCGGGATCTCCTACAATGAGCAGTTCTTC

V: TRBV21-1
J: TRBJ1-3
size: .
D: .
CDR3: CASRPKQGAGNTIYF
DNA: TGTGCCAGCAGACCGAAACAGGGGGCTGGAAACACCATATATTTT

V: TRBV3-1
J: TRBJ2-3
size: .
D: TRBD2
CDR3: CASSDGTSKTDTQYF
DNA: TGTGCCAGCAGCGACGGGACTAGCAAGACAGATACGCAGTATTTT

V: TRBV11-2
J: TRBJ2-1
size: .
D: .
CDR3: CASSLVPRGPRFILPDNEQFF
DNA: TGTGCCAGCAGCTTAGTTCCGCGGGGTCCCAGGTTTATTTTGCCGGACAATGAGCAGTTCTTC

V: TRBV20-1
J: TRBJ2-5
size: once
D: TRBD2
CDR3: CSASLAGGPVEQYF
DNA: TGCAGTGCTTCTCTAGCGGGAGGACCCGTAGAGCAGTACTTC

V: TRBV12-3/TRBV12-4
J: TRBJ1-2
size: many
D: TRBD1
CDR3: CASSRDRDRNYGYTF
DNA: TGTGCCAGCAGCCGGGACAGGGATCGAAACTATGGCTACACCTTC

V: TRBV29-1
J: TRBJ1-5
size: .
D: .
CDR3: CSVRDINQPQHF
DNA: TGCAGCGTCCGGGACATCAATCAGCCCCAGCATTTT

V: TRBV20-1
J: TRBJ2-3
size: .
D: TRBD2
CDR3: CSAKTSGGASDTQYF
DNA: TGCAGTGCAAAAACTAGCGGGGGGGCCTCAGATACGCAGTATTTT

V: TRBV7-2
J: TRBJ2-7
size: .
D: .
CDR3: CASRPQGALPYNEQYF
DNA: TGTGCCAGCAGGCCCCAGGGAGCCTTACCCTACAATGAGCAGTACTTC

V: TRBV5-1
J: TRBJ2-1
size: .
D: .
CDR3: CASSLNGGDPFF
DNA: TGCGCCAGCAGCTTGAATGGGGGAGATCCGTTCTTC

V: TRBV11-2
J: TRBJ2-7
size: .
D: .
CDR3: CASSPQAFSYEQYF
DNA: TGTGCCAGCAGCCCACAAGCTTTCTCCTACGAGCAGTACTTC

V: TRBV20-1
J: TRBJ2-7
size: few
D: .
CDR3: CSAPGGSHYEQYF
DNA: TGCAGTGCTCCAGGGGGGAGTCACTACGAGCAGTACTTC

V: TRBV6-6
J: TRBJ1-2
size: many
D: TRBD1
CDR3: CASSPTGYSGYTF
DNA: TGTGCCAGCAGCCCGACAGGGTATAGTGGCTACACCTTC

V: TRBV28
J: TRBJ1-6
size: few
D: TRBD1
CDR3: CASSLFKVRQGGNSPLHF
DNA: TGTGCCAGCAGTTTATTTAAGGTCAGACAGGGAGGTAATTCACCCCTCCACTTT

V: TRBV28
J: TRBJ2-7
size: few
D: .
CDR3: CASSLPGTPSAYEQYF
DNA: TGTGCCAGCAGTTTACCCGGCACCCCTTCGGCCTACGAGCAGTACTTC

V: TRBV11-2
J: TRBJ2-4
size: .
D: TRBD2
CDR3: CASSPQHRLAGGPRAKNIQYF
DNA: TGTGCCAGCAGCCCCCAACATCGACTAGCGGGGGGGCCGAGGGCCAAAAACATTCAGTACTTC

V: TRBV20-1
J: TRBJ2-1
size: few
D: .
CDR3: CSARYGMVLYNEQFF
DNA: TGCAGTGCTAGATACGGGATGGTGTTGTACAATGAGCAGTTCTTC

V: TRBV6-1
J: TRBJ2-5
size: .
D: .
CDR3: CASSDRGMETQYF
DNA: TGTGCCAGCAGTGACAGGGGAATGGAGACCCAGTACTTC

V: TRBV6-2/TRBV6-3
J: TRBJ2-1
size: .
D: .
CDR3: CASSYGISTNEQFF
DNA: TGTGCCAGCAGTTACGGGATCTCTACAAATGAGCAGTTCTTC

V: TRBV3-1
J: TRBJ1-2
size: .
D: TRBD1
CDR3: CASSPWTGRSPEGYYGYTF
DNA: TGTGCCAGCAGCCCATGGACAGGGAGGAGTCCGGAGGGGTACTATGGCTACACCTTC